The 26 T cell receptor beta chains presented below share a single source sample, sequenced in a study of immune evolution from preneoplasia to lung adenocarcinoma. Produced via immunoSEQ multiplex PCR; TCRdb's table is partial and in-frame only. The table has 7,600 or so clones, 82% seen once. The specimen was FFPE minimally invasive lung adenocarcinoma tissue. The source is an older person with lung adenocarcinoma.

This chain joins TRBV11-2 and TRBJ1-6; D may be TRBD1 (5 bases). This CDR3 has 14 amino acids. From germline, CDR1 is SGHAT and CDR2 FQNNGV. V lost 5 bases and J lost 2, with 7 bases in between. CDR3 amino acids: CASSAGPYNSPLHF. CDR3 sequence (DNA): TGTGCCAGCAGCGCGGGGCCCTATAATTCACCCCTCCACTTT.

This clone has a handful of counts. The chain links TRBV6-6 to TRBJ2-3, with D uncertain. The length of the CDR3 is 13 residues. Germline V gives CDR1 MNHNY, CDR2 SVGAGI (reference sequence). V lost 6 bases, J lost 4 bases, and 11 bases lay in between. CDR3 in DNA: TGTGCCAGCAGAGGAGAGGTAGCAGATACGCAGTATTTT. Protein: CASRGEVADTQYF.

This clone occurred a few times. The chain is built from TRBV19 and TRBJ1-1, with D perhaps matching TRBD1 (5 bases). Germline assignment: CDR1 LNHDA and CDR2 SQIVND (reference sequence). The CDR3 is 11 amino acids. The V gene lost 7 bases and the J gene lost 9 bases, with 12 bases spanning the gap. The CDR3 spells CASTERGKAFF. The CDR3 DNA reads TGTGCCAGTACGGAGCGGGGGAAAGCTTTCTTT.

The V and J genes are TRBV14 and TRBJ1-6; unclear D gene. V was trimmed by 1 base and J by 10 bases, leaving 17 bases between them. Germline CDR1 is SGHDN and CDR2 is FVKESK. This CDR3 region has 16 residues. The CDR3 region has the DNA TGTGCCAGCAGCCAAGTCCATTGGGCAGGCGGCTCACCCCTCCACTTT. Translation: CASSQVHWAGGSPLHF.

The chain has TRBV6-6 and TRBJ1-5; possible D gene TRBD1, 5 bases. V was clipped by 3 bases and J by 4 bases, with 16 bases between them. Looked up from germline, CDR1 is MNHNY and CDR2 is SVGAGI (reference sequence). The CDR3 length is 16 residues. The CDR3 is CASSYFQGGGNQPQHF. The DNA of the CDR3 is TGTGCCAGCAGTTATTTTCAGGGTGGGGGTAATCAGCCCCAGCATTTT.

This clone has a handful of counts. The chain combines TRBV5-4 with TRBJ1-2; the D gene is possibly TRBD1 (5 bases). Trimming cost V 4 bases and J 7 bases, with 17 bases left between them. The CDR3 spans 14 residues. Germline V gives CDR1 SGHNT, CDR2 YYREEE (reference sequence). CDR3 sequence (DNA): TGTGCCAGCAGCCCCCGTGAGGGGAGGGTTGGCTACACCTTC. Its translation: CASSPREGRVGYTF.

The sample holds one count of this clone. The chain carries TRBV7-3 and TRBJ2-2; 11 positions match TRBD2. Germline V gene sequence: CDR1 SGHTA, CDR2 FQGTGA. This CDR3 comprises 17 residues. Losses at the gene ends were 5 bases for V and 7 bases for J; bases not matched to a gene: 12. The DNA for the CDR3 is TGTGCCAGCAGCCCCGGGGTACTAGCGGGAGATCACGGGGAGCTGTTTTTT. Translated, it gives CASSPGVLAGDHGELFF.

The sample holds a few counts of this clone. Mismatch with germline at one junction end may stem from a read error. The chain's CDR3 is CASSFDLDGELFF. DNA for the CDR3: TGTGCTAGCAGCTTCGATCTCGACGGGGAGCTGTTTTTT. V usage is TRBV7-7 and J usage is TRBJ2-2, with D unresolved. Germline V CDR1 and CDR2: SSHAT, FNYEAQ (reference sequence). The CDR3 runs to 13 residues. Full variable domain (missing parts from reference TRBV7-7 and TRBJ2-2): GAGVSQSPRYKVTKRGQDVTLRCDPISSHATLYWYQQALGQGPEFLTYFNYEAQPDKSGLPSDRFSAERPEGSISTLTIQRTEQRDSAMYRCASSFDLDGELFFGEGSRLTVL.

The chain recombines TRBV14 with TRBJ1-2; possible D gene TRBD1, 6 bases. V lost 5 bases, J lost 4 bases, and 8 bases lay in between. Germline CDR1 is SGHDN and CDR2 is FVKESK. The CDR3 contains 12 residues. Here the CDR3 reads CASSKTGYGYTF. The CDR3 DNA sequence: TGTGCCAGCAGCAAGACAGGCTATGGCTACACCTTC.

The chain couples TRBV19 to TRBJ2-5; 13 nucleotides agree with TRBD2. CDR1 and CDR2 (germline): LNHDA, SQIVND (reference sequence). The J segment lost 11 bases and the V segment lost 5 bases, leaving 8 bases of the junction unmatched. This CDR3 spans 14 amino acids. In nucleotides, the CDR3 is TGTGCCAGTAGTTGGACTAGCGGGAGAGGTGAGCAGTACTTC. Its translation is CASSWTSGRGEQYF.

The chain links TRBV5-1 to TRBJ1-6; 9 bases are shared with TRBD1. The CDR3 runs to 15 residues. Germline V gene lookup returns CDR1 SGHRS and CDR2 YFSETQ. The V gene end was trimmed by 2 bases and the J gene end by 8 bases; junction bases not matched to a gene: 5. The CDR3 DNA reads TGCGCCAGCAGCTTATGGACAGGGGCGGATTCACCCCTCCACTTT. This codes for CASSLWTGADSPLHF. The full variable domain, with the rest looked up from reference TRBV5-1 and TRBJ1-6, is KAGVTQTPRYLIKTRGQQVTLSCSPISGHRSVSWYQQTPGQGLQFLFEYFSETQRNKGNFPGRFSGRQFSNSRSEMNVSTLELGDSALYLCASSLWTGADSPLHFGNGTRLTVT.

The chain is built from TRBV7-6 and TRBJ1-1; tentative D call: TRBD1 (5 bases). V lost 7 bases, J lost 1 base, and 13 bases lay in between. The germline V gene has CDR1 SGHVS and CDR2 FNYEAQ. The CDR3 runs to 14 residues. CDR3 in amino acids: CASKPGFGNTEAFF. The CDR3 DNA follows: TGTGCCAGCAAGCCAGGGTTCGGGAACACTGAAGCTTTCTTT.

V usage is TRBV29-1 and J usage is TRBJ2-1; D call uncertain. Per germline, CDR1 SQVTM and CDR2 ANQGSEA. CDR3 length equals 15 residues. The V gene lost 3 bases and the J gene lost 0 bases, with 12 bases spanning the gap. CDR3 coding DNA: TGCAGCGTTGAGGGGTTATCGAGCTCCTACAATGAGCAGTTCTTC. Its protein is CSVEGLSSSYNEQFF.

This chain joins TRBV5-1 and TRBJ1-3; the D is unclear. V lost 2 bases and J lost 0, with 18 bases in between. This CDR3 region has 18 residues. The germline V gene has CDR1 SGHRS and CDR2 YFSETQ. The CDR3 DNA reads TGCGCCAGCAGCTTTTCACCCTCGCAGGAGCTCTCTGGAAACACCATATATTTT. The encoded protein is CASSFSPSQELSGNTIYF.

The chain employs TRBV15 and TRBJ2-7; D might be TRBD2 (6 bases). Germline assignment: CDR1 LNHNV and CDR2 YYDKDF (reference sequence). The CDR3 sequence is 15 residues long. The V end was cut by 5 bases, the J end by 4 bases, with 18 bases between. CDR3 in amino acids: CATSDGTPGRYEQYF. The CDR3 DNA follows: TGTGCCACCAGCGACGGGACTCCAGGACGATACGAGCAGTACTTC. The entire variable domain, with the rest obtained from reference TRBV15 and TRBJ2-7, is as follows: DAMVIQNPRYQVTQFGKPVTLSCSQTLNHNVMYWYQQKSSQAPKLLFHYYDKDFNNEADTPDNFQSRRPNTSFCFLDIRSPGLGDTAMYLCATSDGTPGRYEQYFGPGTRLTVT.

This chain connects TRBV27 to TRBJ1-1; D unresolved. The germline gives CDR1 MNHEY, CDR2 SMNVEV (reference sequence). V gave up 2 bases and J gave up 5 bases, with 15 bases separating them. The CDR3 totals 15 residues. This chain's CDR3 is CASSLKGPRWTEAFF. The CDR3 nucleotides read TGTGCCAGCAGTTTAAAAGGACCCAGGTGGACTGAAGCTTTCTTT.

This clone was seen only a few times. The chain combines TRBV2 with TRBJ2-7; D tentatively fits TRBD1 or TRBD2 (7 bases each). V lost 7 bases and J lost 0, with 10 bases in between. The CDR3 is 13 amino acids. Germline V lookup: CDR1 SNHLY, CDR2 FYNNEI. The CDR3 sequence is CASKRDSSYEQYF. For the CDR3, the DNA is TGTGCCAGCAAGCGGGACAGCTCCTACGAGCAGTACTTC.

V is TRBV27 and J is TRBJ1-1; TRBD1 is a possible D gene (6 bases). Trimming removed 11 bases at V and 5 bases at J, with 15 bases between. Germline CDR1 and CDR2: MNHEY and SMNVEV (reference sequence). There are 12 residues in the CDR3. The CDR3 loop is CAAQGPNTEAFF. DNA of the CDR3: TGTGCCGCACAGGGCCCGAATACTGAAGCTTTCTTT.

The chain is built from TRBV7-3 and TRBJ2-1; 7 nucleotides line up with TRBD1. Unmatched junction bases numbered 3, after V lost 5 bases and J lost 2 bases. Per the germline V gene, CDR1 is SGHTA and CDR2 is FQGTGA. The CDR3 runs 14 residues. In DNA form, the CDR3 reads TGTGCCAGCAGCCACGGACAGGCCTACAATGAGCAGTTCTTC. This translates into CASSHGQAYNEQFF.

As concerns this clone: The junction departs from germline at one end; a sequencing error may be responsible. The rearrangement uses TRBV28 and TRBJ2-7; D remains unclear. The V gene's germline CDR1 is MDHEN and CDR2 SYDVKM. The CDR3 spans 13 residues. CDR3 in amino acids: CASSLSSRPSEHF. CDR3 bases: TGTGCCAGCAGTTTATCCAGTCGACCCTCCGAACACTTC.

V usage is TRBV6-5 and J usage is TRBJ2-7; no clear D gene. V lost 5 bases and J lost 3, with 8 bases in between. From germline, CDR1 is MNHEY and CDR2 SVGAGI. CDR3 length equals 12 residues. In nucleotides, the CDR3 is TGTGCCAGCAGTCCCCGAGGCTACGAGCAGTACTTC. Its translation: CASSPRGYEQYF.

CDR3 sequence (DNA): TGTGCCTGGAGTGTACGCAATGAGCAGTTCTTC. Its protein product is CAWSVRNEQFF. The rearrangement links TRBV30 to TRBJ2-1, with D hard to call. Between the trimmed V and J ends, which lost 0 bases and 6 bases, there was a span of 3 bases. This CDR3 is built from 11 residues. Germline loops: CDR1 GTSNPN, CDR2 SVGIG (reference sequence).

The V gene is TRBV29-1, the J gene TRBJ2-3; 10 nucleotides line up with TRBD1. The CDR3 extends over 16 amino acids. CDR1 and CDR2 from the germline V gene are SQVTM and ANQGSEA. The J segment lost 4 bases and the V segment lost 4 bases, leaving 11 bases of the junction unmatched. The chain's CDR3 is CSVVFRDRGVSDTQYF. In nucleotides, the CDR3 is TGCAGCGTTGTCTTTCGGGACAGGGGAGTTTCAGATACGCAGTATTTT.

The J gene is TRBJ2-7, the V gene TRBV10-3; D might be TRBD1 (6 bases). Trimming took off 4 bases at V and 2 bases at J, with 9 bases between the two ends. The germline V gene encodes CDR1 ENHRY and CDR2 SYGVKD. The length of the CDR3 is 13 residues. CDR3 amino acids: CAISAGATYEQYF. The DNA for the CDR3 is TGTGCCATCAGTGCAGGGGCGACCTACGAGCAGTACTTC.

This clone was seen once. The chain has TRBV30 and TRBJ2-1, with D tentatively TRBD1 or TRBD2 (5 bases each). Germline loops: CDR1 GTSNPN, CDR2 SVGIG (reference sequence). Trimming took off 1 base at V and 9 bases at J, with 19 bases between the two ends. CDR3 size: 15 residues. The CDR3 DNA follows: TGTGCCTGGAGTGCCCCCGGGACCTCTCAGTTTGAGCAGTTCTTC. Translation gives CAWSAPGTSQFEQFF.

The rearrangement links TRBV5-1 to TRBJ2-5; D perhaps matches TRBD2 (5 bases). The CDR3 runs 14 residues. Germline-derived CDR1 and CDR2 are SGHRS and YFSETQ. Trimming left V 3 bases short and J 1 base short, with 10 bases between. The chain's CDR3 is CASSYDGVQETQYF. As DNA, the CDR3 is TGCGCCAGCAGCTATGACGGGGTCCAAGAGACCCAGTACTTC. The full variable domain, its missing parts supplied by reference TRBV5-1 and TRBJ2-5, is KAGVTQTPRYLIKTRGQQVTLSCSPISGHRSVSWYQQTPGQGLQFLFEYFSETQRNKGNFPGRFSGRQFSNSRSEMNVSTLELGDSALYLCASSYDGVQETQYFGPGTRLLVL.